This TCR beta chain was obtained from a study of vaccination and CD4 T cells after COVID-19. Treatment noted: approximately 9-day PBMC culture with coronavirus spike peptide pools or control peptides (ViraFEST assay). With the Oncomine TCR Beta short-read assay, DNA from cultured CD4+ T cells was sequenced. Using its own MiXCR run on the PCR reads, TCRdb lists one record per CDR3 protein. The table records some 13,000 distinct CDR3 sequences, approximately 58% of them present only once. The germline V and J ends were trimmed by 0 bases and 4 bases, with 12 bases remaining between them. Germline V lookup: CDR1 MNHEY, CDR2 SVGAGI. The length of the CDR3 is 15 residues. Points on this clonotype: Antigen unknown.

The receptor was isolated from a human donor who had recovered from COVID-19. The sample was CD4+ T cells from blood, cultured in vitro. V is TRBV6-5 and J is TRBJ1-2; D is ambiguous. The CDR3 bases are TGTGCCAGCAGTTACTCAAGAGGATTCGGCTATGGCTACACCTTC. It encodes CASSYSRGFGYGYTF.